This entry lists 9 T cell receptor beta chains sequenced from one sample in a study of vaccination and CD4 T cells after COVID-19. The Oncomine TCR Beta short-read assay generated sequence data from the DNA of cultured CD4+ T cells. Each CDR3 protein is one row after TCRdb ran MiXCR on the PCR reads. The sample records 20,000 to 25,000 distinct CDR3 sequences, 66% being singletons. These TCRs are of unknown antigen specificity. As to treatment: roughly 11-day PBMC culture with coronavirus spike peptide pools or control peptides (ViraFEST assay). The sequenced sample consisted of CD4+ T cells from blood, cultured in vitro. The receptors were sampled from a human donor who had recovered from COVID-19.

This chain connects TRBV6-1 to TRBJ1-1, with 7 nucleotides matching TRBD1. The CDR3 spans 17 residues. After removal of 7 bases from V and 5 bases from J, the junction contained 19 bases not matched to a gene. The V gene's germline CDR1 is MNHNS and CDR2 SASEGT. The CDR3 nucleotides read TGTGCCAGCACCCAACGTGGGTACACAGGGGCACGGACTGAAGCTTTCTTT. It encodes CASTQRGYTGARTEAFF.

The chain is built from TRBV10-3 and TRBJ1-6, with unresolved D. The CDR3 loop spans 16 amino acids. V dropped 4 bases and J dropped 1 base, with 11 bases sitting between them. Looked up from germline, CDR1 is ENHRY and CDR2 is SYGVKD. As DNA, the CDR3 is TGTGCCATCAGTGGGCAGCTGGTATCCTATAATTCACCCCTCCACTTT. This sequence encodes CAISGQLVSYNSPLHF.

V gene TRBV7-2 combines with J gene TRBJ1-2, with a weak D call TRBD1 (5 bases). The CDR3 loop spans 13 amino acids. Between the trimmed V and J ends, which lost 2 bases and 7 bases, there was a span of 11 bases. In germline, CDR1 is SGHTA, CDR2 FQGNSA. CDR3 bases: TGTGCCAGCAGCTTATCCAGGGACGGTGGCTACACCTTC. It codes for CASSLSRDGGYTF.

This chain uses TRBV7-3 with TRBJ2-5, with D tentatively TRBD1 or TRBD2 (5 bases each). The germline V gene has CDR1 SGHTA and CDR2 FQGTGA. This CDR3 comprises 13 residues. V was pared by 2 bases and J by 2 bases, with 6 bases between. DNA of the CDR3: TGTGCCAGCAGCTTATGGGGGCAAGAGACCCAGTACTTC. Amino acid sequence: CASSLWGQETQYF.

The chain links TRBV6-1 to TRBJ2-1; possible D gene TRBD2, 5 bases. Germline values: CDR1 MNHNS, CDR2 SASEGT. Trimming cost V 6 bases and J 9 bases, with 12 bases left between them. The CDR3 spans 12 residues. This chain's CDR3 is CASRSGRTEQFF. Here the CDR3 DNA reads TGTGCCAGCAGGAGCGGACGAACTGAGCAGTTCTTC.

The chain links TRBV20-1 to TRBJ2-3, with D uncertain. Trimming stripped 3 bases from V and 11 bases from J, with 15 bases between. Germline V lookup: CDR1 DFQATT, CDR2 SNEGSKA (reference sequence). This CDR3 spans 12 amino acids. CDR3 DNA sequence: TGCAGTGCTAGGGGCCCCGCTTTTTGGCAGTATTTT. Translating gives CSARGPAFWQYF.

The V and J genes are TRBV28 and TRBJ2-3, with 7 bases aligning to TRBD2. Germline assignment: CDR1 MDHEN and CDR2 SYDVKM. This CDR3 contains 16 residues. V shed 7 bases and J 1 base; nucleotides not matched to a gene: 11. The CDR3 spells CASMPPRGGGTDTQYF. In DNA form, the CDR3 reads TGTGCCAGCATGCCCCCCCGGGGAGGGGGCACAGATACGCAGTATTTT.

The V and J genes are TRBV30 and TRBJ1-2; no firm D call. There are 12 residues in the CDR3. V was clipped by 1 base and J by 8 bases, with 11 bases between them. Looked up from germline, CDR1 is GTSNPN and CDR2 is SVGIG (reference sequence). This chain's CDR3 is CAWSEGYNGYTF. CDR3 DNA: TGTGCCTGGAGTGAAGGGTATAACGGCTACACCTTC.

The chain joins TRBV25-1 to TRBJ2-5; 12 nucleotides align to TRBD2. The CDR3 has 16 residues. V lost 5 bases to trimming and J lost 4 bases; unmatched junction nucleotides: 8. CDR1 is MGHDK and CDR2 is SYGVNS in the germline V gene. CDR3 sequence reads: CASSSSSGRAVETQYF. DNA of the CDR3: TGTGCCAGCAGTTCCTCTAGCGGGAGGGCCGTAGAGACCCAGTACTTC.